This TCR beta chain was recovered during a study of control samples from healthy donors and cancer patients. Here immunoSEQ multiplex PCR was the method, and the copy in TCRdb shows in-frame clones only, minus some. This sample has around 150,000 clones, with 70% to 90% found just once. This clone was seen once. This CDR3 is built from 14 residues. CDR1 is MGHRA and CDR2 is YSYEKL in the germline V gene. Trimming removed 3 bases at V and 6 bases at J, with 14 bases between. The sequenced sample was blood. V is TRBV4-1 and J is TRBJ1-2; D uncertain. The TCR comes from a young man in good health. The CDR3 spells CASSHPQWADGYTF. CDR3 nucleotide sequence: TGCGCCAGCAGCCACCCCCAGTGGGCCGATGGCTACACCTTC.